This is a list of T cell receptor beta chains from one sample in a study of CD8+ T cells in alopecia areata. Repertoires were generated with immunoSEQ multiplex PCR, while TCRdb's copy carries only in-frame clones and drops some. Altogether 95,000 to 100,000 clones are present, 55% to 70% being singletons, with the ten largest covering less than 20%. The sample here was CD8+ T cells sorted from blood, taken between weeks 55 and 65, from a patient treated with tofacitinib. The receptors derive from a human donor with alopecia areata. The CDR3 runs from the conserved cysteine through the conserved F or W.

v_call,j_call,cdr3_aa
TRBV4-1,TRBJ2-7,CASSQDRGLEYEQYF
TRBV13,TRBJ2-5,CASSLEISGETQYF
TRBV29-1,-,CSVVWDDTGSSYEQYF
TRBV6-6,TRBJ2-7,CASSYSPIDEQYF
TRBV30,TRBJ1-1,CAWSPGEAEAFF
TRBV6-1,TRBJ2-7,CASSEARTGTYEQYF
TRBV14,TRBJ1-2,CASSLGQGSYGYTF
TRBV19,TRBJ2-3,CASSIAGRNTDTQYF
TRBV5-1,TRBJ2-7,CASSGTGPRYEQYF
TRBV5-4,TRBJ1-1,CASSLSTSGAFF
TRBV13,TRBJ2-5,CASSFGRSQETQYF
TRBV7-2,TRBJ1-1,CASSLYRQSEAFF
TRBV13,TRBJ1-5,CASSLSTGGRQPQHF
TRBV4-2,TRBJ2-5,CASSHLYLGTGGEETQYF
TRBV30,TRBJ1-1,CAWSTGPNTEAFF
TRBV30,TRBJ2-1,CAWSVLIHNEQFF
TRBV5-6,TRBJ1-1,CASILRAGRLNTEAFF
TRBV4-1,TRBJ2-1,CASSQTLLAGDEQFF
TRBV9,TRBJ2-3,CASSGTRSDTQYF
TRBV7-7,TRBJ2-1,CASSRRDSDEQFF
TRBV6-1,TRBJ2-3,CASSEEGGLKLTDTQYF
TRBV12-5,TRBJ1-1,CASGKGAGDEAFF
TRBV7-9,TRBJ2-1,CASSGQGVGEQFF
TRBV28,TRBJ2-1,CATIELAGGPGEQFF
TRBV7-2,TRBJ2-3,CASSYTDTQYF
TRBV5-6,TRBJ1-4,CASSSGRDPVPFF
TRBV7-2,TRBJ2-1,CASSSRTYNEQFF
TRBV13,TRBJ1-2,CASSSGSVNYGYTF
TRBV4-2,TRBJ1-2,CASSLSLENTRGYTF
TRBV19,TRBJ1-5,CASRPPGTGANGKFGNQPQHF
TRBV30,TRBJ1-5,CAWSLGSNQPQHF
TRBV7-9,TRBJ1-2,CASSTTSGTRSHGYTF
TRBV2,TRBJ1-4,CASSLGTGRATNEKLFF
TRBV2,TRBJ2-3,CASSATGTGSTDTQYF
TRBV2,TRBJ2-7,CASSEGQRGPGEQYF
TRBV4-1,TRBJ2-7,CASSQPGLAGLGKYF
TRBV6-5,TRBJ2-7,CASSVPGEGGYEQYF
TRBV29-1,TRBJ2-1,CSVRWDYRYNEQFF
TRBV7-9,TRBJ2-7,CASSLGDREQYF
TRBV9,TRBJ1-5,CASSGGQGPNQPQHF
TRBV5-1,TRBJ2-5,CASSPLGETQYF
TRBV5-1,TRBJ2-7,CASSLALGSGGDEQYF
TRBV27,TRBJ2-5,CASSAEGQNKETQYF
TRBV6-5,TRBJ2-7,CASSYGTGNYEQYF
TRBV2,TRBJ1-2,CASSETVGLMVYGYTF
TRBV29-1,TRBJ1-1,CSVAKGAVAEAFF